This T cell receptor beta chain was captured by sequencing in a study of T-cell reconstitution after alpha-beta-depleted transplantation in children. Unique molecular identifiers were incorporated during preparation of the TCRbeta library. TCRdb fed the PCR reads into MiXCR, producing one record per CDR3 protein. The top ten hold around 5.3% of the sample, which has roughly 790,000 distinct CDR3 sequences, 16% seen once. The CDR3 sequence is 14 residues long. V trimming: 4 bases; J trimming: 4 bases; junction bases outside the gene matches: 5. CDR1 SGDLS and CDR2 YYNGEE come from the germline V gene. Study-wide findings and caveats: One year post-transplant, T-cell counts and diversity were largely derived from T cells produced anew.

This clonotype turned up a few times. Its specificity is not known. V is TRBV9 and J is TRBJ2-7; TRBD2 aligns across 10 bases. The sequences come from PBMCs, mostly from graft donor cells, collected 360 days after TCRalphabeta/CD19-depleted stem cell transplant. The TCR was taken from a male patient under 18 who had a stem cell transplant for acute lymphoblastic leukemia, so the T cells may come from the graft donor. This CDR3 is CASSPGTSEYEQYF. CDR3 DNA sequence: TGTGCCAGCAGCCCCGGGACTAGCGAATACGAGCAGTACTTC.